The 23 T cell receptor beta chains given below trace back to one sample, sequenced in a study of cytomegalovirus exposure and HLA in healthy donors. 13 Jbeta primers and 60 Vbeta primers were used for the PCR. Profiling relied on immunoSEQ multiplex PCR, and the TCRdb table lists in-frame clones only, not all of them. The sample yields tens of thousands of clones, 70% seen once. The specimen sequenced was PBMCs. These receptors all stem from a woman between 55 and 75 years old in good health and CMV-seropositive.

This chain joins TRBV12-5 and TRBJ2-1; 9 bases map to TRBD2. The CDR3 extends over 14 amino acids. The ends lost 6 bases at V and 3 bases at J; junction bases unmatched: 3. CDR1 and CDR2 from the germline V gene are LGHNT and FRNRAP. The CDR3 loop is CASGRGGNYNEQFF. In DNA, the CDR3 is TGTGCTAGTGGGCGGGGGGGAAACTACAATGAGCAGTTCTTC.

The V and J genes are TRBV20-1 and TRBJ1-1; tentative D call: TRBD1 (5 bases). The V end lost 5 bases, the J end lost 1 base, and 5 bases lay between the germline ends. Germline CDR1 DFQATT, CDR2 SNEGSKA (reference sequence). The CDR3 is made up of 11 amino acids. The CDR3 DNA reads TGCAGTGCTCAGGGGAACACTGAAGCTTTCTTT. Encoded protein: CSAQGNTEAFF.

This clone was seen just once. The genes are TRBV20-1 and TRBJ1-2; D not resolved. Germline loops: CDR1 DFQATT, CDR2 SNEGSKA (reference sequence). The CDR3 consists of 11 residues. CDR3 nucleotides: TGCAGCTTGGGAGGGATCGGTGGCTACACCTTC. This codes for CSLGGIGGYTF.

The V and J genes are TRBV7-8 and TRBJ1-1, with no clear D. The germline gives CDR1 SGHVS, CDR2 FQNEAQ. V was clipped by 1 base and J by 5 bases, with 5 bases between them. This CDR3 spans 12 amino acids. DNA for the CDR3: TGTGCCAGCAGCTTAGGGAGAACTGAAGCTTTCTTT. It yields the protein CASSLGRTEAFF.

J is TRBJ1-6 and V is TRBV7-2, with TRBD1 as a possible D gene (5 bases). V was shortened by 6 bases and J by 8 bases, with 11 bases between the two germline ends. From germline, CDR1 is SGHTA and CDR2 FQGNSA. The CDR3 runs to 13 residues. The chain's CDR3 is CASRDGGYSPLHF. CDR3 nucleotides: TGTGCCAGCAGGGACGGGGGATATTCACCCCTCCACTTT.

V is TRBV19 and J is TRBJ2-5; 9 bases agree with TRBD2. After removal of 3 bases from V and 6 bases from J, the junction contained 8 bases not matched to a gene. There are 15 residues in the CDR3. In germline, CDR1 is LNHDA, CDR2 SQIVND (reference sequence). The DNA of the CDR3 is TGTGCCAGTAGTATCGGGCGGGGGGGCCGGAAGACCCAGTACTTC. Encoded protein: CASSIGRGGRKTQYF.

The gene calls are TRBV5-6 and TRBJ1-2; no clear D gene. The germline gives CDR1 SGHDT, CDR2 YYEEEE. Trimming pared 2 bases from V and 5 bases from J, leaving 13 bases between. This CDR3 contains 14 residues. The CDR3: CASSLGLSIYGYTF. CDR3 bases: TGTGCCAGCAGCTTAGGACTGAGCATTTATGGCTACACCTTC.

V usage is TRBV7-2 and J usage is TRBJ1-5; 11 nucleotides match TRBD1. V lost 6 bases and J lost 4; bases outside the gene matches: 8. Germline V CDR1 and CDR2: SGHTA, FQGNSA. CDR3 size: 16 residues. The CDR3 region is CASRDAGTGGNQPQHF. CDR3 coding DNA: TGTGCCAGCAGGGATGCCGGGACAGGGGGTAATCAGCCCCAGCATTTT.

The CDR3 protein is CASSYSRQNTGELFF. In DNA, the CDR3 is TGTGCCAGCAGTTACTCGAGACAAAACACCGGGGAGCTGTTTTTT. The chain is built from TRBV6-5 and TRBJ2-2; D gene uncertain. V was trimmed by 0 bases and J by 2 bases, leaving 7 bases between them. The length of the CDR3 is 15 residues. Looked up from germline, CDR1 is MNHEY and CDR2 is SVGAGI.

The sample holds one count of this clone. This sequence joins TRBV5-1 and TRBJ2-5, with D tentatively TRBD1 (6 bases). Near its end, the DNA agrees better with TRBJ2-7, so the J call may be wrong. The CDR3 totals 14 residues. Germline V gives CDR1 SGHRS, CDR2 YFSETQ. In DNA, the CDR3 is TGCGCCAGCAGCATCAGGGGACATGGTTACGAGCAGTACTTC. Translated, it gives CASSIRGHGYEQYF.

The chain has TRBV9 and TRBJ2-2; D ambiguous. Germline V CDR1 and CDR2: SGDLS, YYNGEE. This CDR3 spans 13 amino acids. Trimming stripped 0 bases from V and 6 bases from J, with 6 bases between. For the CDR3, the DNA is TGTGCCAGCAGCGTAGTACTCGCCGGGGAGCTGTTTTTT. Encoded protein: CASSVVLAGELFF.

This chain uses TRBV27 with TRBJ2-1; maybe TRBD1 (6 bases). This CDR3 spans 14 amino acids. The germline V and J ends were trimmed by 5 bases and 2 bases, with 10 bases remaining between them. Germline CDR1 reads MNHEY; CDR2 reads SMNVEV (reference sequence). The chain's CDR3 is CASSGQNTYNEQFF. Here the CDR3 DNA reads TGTGCCAGCAGTGGACAGAATACCTACAATGAGCAGTTCTTC.

The V call is TRBV5-8, the J call TRBJ2-3, with D hard to call. CDR1 and CDR2 from the germline V gene are SGHTS and YDEGEE. The CDR3 is made up of 14 amino acids. V lost 0 bases to trimming and J lost 0 bases, with 5 bases between them. This CDR3 reads CASSLVGSTDTQYF. The CDR3 DNA follows: TGTGCCAGCAGCTTGGTCGGGAGCACAGATACGCAGTATTTT.

The chain employs TRBV7-2 and TRBJ2-7, with TRBD1 matching over 12 bases. Germline V gene sequence: CDR1 SGHTA, CDR2 FQGNSA. The CDR3 has 14 amino acids. The V gene end was trimmed by 4 bases and the J gene end by 5 bases; junction bases not matched to a gene: 3. The CDR3 DNA sequence: TGTGCCAGCAGCTCGGGACAGGGGGCACACGAGCAGTACTTC. Protein product: CASSSGQGAHEQYF.

The genes are TRBV7-9 and TRBJ1-1, with D perhaps matching TRBD1 (6 bases). The germline CDR1 and CDR2 sequences are SEHNR and FQNEAQ (reference sequence). V was cut by 1 base and J by 4 bases, with 7 bases left in between. CDR3 size: 13 residues. The CDR3 sequence is CASSLGGRTEAFF. As DNA, the CDR3 is TGTGCCAGCAGCTTAGGGGGGCGCACTGAAGCTTTCTTT. Using reference TRBV7-9 and TRBJ1-1 for the parts outside the CDR3, the full variable domain is DTGVSQNPRHKITKRGQNVTFRCDPISEHNRLYWYRQTLGQGPEFLTYFQNEAQLEKSRLLSDRFSAERPKGSFSTLEIQRTEQGDSAMYLCASSLGGRTEAFFGQGTRLTVV.

This sequence joins TRBV29-1 and TRBJ2-2, with TRBD1 matching 9 bases. V shed 6 bases, J shed 4 bases, and the junction held 6 bases outside the gene matches. In germline, CDR1 is SQVTM, CDR2 ANQGSEA. The CDR3 totals 14 residues. CDR3 residues: CSVGGTGSTGELFF. CDR3 sequence (DNA): TGCAGCGTGGGAGGGACAGGGTCCACCGGGGAGCTGTTTTTT.

V gene TRBV5-1 combines with J gene TRBJ2-7; TRBD1 might be the D (6 bases). This CDR3 spans 17 amino acids. Trimming shortened V by 0 bases and J by 0 bases, and 16 bases separated the two germline ends. Looked up from germline, CDR1 is SGHRS and CDR2 is YFSETQ. The CDR3 DNA reads TGCGCCAGCAGCTTGGGTCCAGGGGCTTCCAGCTCCTACGAGCAGTACTTC. It encodes CASSLGPGASSSYEQYF.

The chain couples TRBV19 to TRBJ2-5; the match to TRBD1 covers 7 bases. The CDR3 contains 16 residues. Germline lookup yields CDR1 LNHDA and CDR2 SQIVND (reference sequence). Trimming cost V 5 bases and J 1 base; bases outside gene matches: 10. The CDR3, as DNA: TGTGCCAGTAGTCTCCGGGACAGACGATTCCAAGAGACCCAGTACTTC. This codes for CASSLRDRRFQETQYF.

V usage is TRBV4-1 and J usage is TRBJ2-3; a possible D gene is TRBD2 (5 bases). The ends were cut back, 1 base at V and 3 bases at J, with 14 bases in the middle. The CDR3 is 16 amino acids. CDR1 is MGHRA, CDR2 YSYEKL, per germline. The CDR3 protein is CASSQVAGVRTDTQYF. CDR3 in DNA: TGCGCCAGCAGCCAAGTCGCCGGGGTGAGGACAGATACGCAGTATTTT.

This clone was observed a single time. The chain couples TRBV11-3 to TRBJ2-2; the D gene is possibly TRBD1 (6 bases). Trimming took off 1 base at V and 5 bases at J, with 11 bases between the two ends. Germline loops: CDR1 SGHNT, CDR2 YENEEA. CDR3 length: 15 residues. The CDR3 sequence: CASSLGRGETGELFF. The CDR3 DNA sequence: TGTGCCAGCAGCTTAGGCAGGGGAGAGACCGGGGAGCTGTTTTTT.

The chain is built from TRBV11-2 and TRBJ2-5, with TRBD2 matching 12 bases. The CDR3 extends over 16 amino acids. The ends lost 5 bases at V and 1 base at J; junction bases unmatched: 5. CDR1 is SGHAT and CDR2 is FQNNGV in the germline V gene. The CDR3 sequence is CASSTGLAGIQETQYF. The CDR3 nucleotides read TGTGCCAGCAGCACCGGACTAGCGGGGATCCAAGAGACCCAGTACTTC.

The J gene is TRBJ1-2, the V gene TRBV28, with TRBD1 identical over 7 bases. CDR1 and CDR2 (germline): MDHEN, SYDVKM. V gave up 5 bases and J gave up 2 bases; unmatched junction bases: 2. The CDR3 consists of 13 residues. The CDR3 is CASSPTGNYGYTF. CDR3 sequence (DNA): TGTGCCAGCAGTCCGACAGGGAACTATGGCTACACCTTC.

This chain joins TRBV4-2 and TRBJ1-1, with D hard to call. CDR1 is LGHNA and CDR2 is YNFKEQ in the germline V gene. Deletions cut 5 bases from V and 0 bases from J, with 13 bases between. The CDR3 covers 15 residues. CDR3 in amino acids: CASSLATGMNTEAFF. The CDR3 nucleotides are TGTGCCAGCAGCTTGGCCACGGGGATGAACACTGAAGCTTTCTTT.